This T cell receptor beta chain is drawn from a study of cytomegalovirus exposure and HLA in healthy donors. CDR3 size: 15 residues. Germline assignment: CDR1 SGHNT and CDR2 YENEEA. Trimming removed 6 bases at V and 10 bases at J, with 19 bases between. PCR was performed using 60 Vbeta and 13 Jbeta primers. In the original processing: Per a later analysis, the number of unique TCR beta chains was roughly 80 million, of which 9 million to 12 million were shared. Clones were read by immunoSEQ multiplex PCR, and TCRdb kept only the in-frame ones, dropping some. V and J calls and clone size are copied from that table; D and trimming were computed from the DNA. The data show around 170,000 clones, around 72% seen once.

The sample was PBMCs. This clonotype was sampled from a woman between 50 and 59 years old in good health and CMV-seropositive. This chain links TRBV11-3 with TRBJ1-6, with a possible D match to TRBD1 (5 bases). The CDR3 loop reads CASSQSVGGKSPLHF. CDR3 DNA: TGTGCCAGCAGTCAATCCGTCGGGGGGAAATCACCCCTCCACTTT.